A single sample gave rise to the 20 T cell receptor beta chains below, sequenced in a study of blood T cell repertoires in COVID-19 (dated by TCRdb to 2018 to 2020). Library creation used the immunoSEQ multiplex PCR assay. In TCRdb, the immuneACCESS table is reduced to in-frame sequences with V and J assigned. These tables do not hold every clone; where another copy was compared, an unresolved V gene accounts for under half, and the others remain unexplained. The sample contains 75,000 to 100,000 clones, more than 75% of them found a single time. In total, the top ten clones hold 7% to 8% of the sample. The sample was peripheral blood. The receptors were sampled from a human donor with acute or convalescent COVID-19. The donor label of this sample is uncertain.

The rearrangement uses TRBV4-1 and TRBJ1-2; TRBD1 might be the D (6 bases). CDR1 is MGHRA and CDR2 is YSYEKL in the germline V gene. The germline V and J ends were trimmed by 0 bases and 2 bases, with 10 bases remaining between them. The CDR3 sequence is 15 residues long. CDR3 DNA: TGCGCCAGCAGCCAAGACGCAGGGGCGAACTATGGCTACACCTTC. Amino acid sequence: CASSQDAGANYGYTF.

The chain recombines TRBV24-1 with TRBJ1-5; 8 bases map to TRBD1. Per germline, CDR1 KGHDR and CDR2 SFDVKD. V trimming: 4 bases; J trimming: 9 bases; junction bases outside the gene matches: 4. This CDR3 has 13 residues. The CDR3 loop reads CATSEGGQGPQHF. The CDR3 DNA reads as TGTGCCACCAGTGAGGGAGGACAGGGGCCCCAGCATTTT.

CDR3 in amino acids: CASALGQAKTGELFF. CDR3 DNA: TGTGCCAGCGCCCTCGGACAGGCTAAAACCGGGGAGCTGTTTTTT. The J gene is TRBJ2-2, the V gene TRBV19; 7 bases match TRBD1. The germline gives CDR1 LNHDA, CDR2 SQIVND (reference sequence). The CDR3 contains 15 residues. Trimming cost V 9 bases and J 5 bases; bases outside gene matches: 12.

The genes are TRBV7-2 and TRBJ2-3, with TRBD2 matching 7 bases. CDR3 size: 16 residues. From germline, CDR1 is SGHTA and CDR2 FQGNSA. The V gene end was trimmed by 1 base and the J gene end by 3 bases; junction bases not matched to a gene: 7. CDR3 in DNA: TGTGCCAGCAGCTTAGGGTGGGGGGGAAGAACAGATACGCAGTATTTT. Protein product: CASSLGWGGRTDTQYF.

This sequence joins TRBV6-2 or TRBV6-3 and TRBJ1-1, with D unclear. CDR1 is MNHEY, CDR2 SVGEGT, per germline. CDR3 size: 12 residues. V was shortened by 4 bases and J by 4 bases, with 7 bases between the two germline ends. CDR3 region: CASSSGSTEAFF. The CDR3 nucleotides are TGTGCCAGCAGTTCTGGCAGCACTGAAGCTTTCTTT.

The chain couples TRBV7-2 to TRBJ2-1; D gene ambiguous. Trimming left V 1 base short and J 3 bases short, with 4 bases between. CDR3 length equals 13 residues. Germline V CDR1 and CDR2: SGHTA, FQGNSA. The CDR3 region is CASSLDYYNEQFF. The CDR3 DNA reads TGTGCCAGCAGCTTAGACTACTACAATGAGCAGTTCTTC.

The chain recombines TRBV6-2 or TRBV6-3 with TRBJ2-1, with D possibly being TRBD1 (6 bases). From germline, CDR1 is MNHEY and CDR2 SVGEGT. The CDR3 runs to 15 residues. The ends were cut back, 2 bases at V and 9 bases at J, with 17 bases in the middle. CDR3 amino acids: CASSYRQEPFGEQFF. The CDR3 DNA sequence: TGTGCCAGCAGTTACCGACAGGAGCCCTTTGGTGAGCAGTTCTTC.

This chain connects TRBV19 to TRBJ1-2; a possible D gene is TRBD1 (5 bases). The CDR3 covers 13 residues. V lost 7 bases to trimming and J lost 6 bases, with 15 bases between them. Looked up from germline, CDR1 is LNHDA and CDR2 is SQIVND (reference sequence). This CDR3 reads CASTLSRVDGYTF. CDR3 sequence (DNA): TGTGCCAGTACGCTGAGCAGGGTAGATGGCTACACCTTC.

J is TRBJ1-2 and V is TRBV10-3; TRBD1 matches at 7 bases. With V trimmed by 8 bases and J by 4 bases, 10 bases remained unmatched. Germline V gene data show CDR1 as ENHRY and CDR2 as SYGVKD. The CDR3 spans 14 residues. CDR3 DNA sequence: TGTGCCATCGCATGGAAGGCAGGGGGCTATGGCTACACCTTC. Amino acids: CAIAWKAGGYGYTF.

This clone appeared a few times. This chain joins TRBV28 and TRBJ2-3; 13 bases match TRBD2. V gave up 1 base and J gave up 5 bases; unmatched junction bases: 12. This CDR3 contains 19 residues. The germline CDR1 and CDR2 sequences are MDHEN and SYDVKM. The CDR3 sequence is CASSLSAGTSGGARDTQYF. CDR3 in DNA: TGTGCCAGCAGTTTATCTGCCGGAACTAGCGGGGGGGCGAGAGATACGCAGTATTTT.

The rearrangement uses TRBV6-8 and TRBJ1-5; possibly TRBD1 for D (5 bases). Germline values: CDR1 MNHGY, CDR2 SAAAGT. Trimming pared 7 bases from V and 12 bases from J, leaving 13 bases between. The CDR3 loop spans 11 amino acids. The CDR3 loop is CASITSGYQHF. The CDR3 DNA reads TGTGCCAGCATCACTTCAGGGTACCAGCATTTT.

This chain uses TRBV10-3 with TRBJ2-1; 10 nucleotides align to TRBD1. The CDR3 consists of 13 residues. The J segment lost 6 bases and the V segment lost 8 bases, leaving 4 bases of the junction unmatched. Germline lookup yields CDR1 ENHRY and CDR2 SYGVKD. The CDR3 sequence is CAIGQGGGNEQFF. The CDR3 DNA reads as TGTGCCATCGGACAGGGGGGAGGCAATGAGCAGTTCTTC.

The chain couples TRBV15 to TRBJ2-7, with D maybe TRBD2 (5 bases). V was clipped by 0 bases and J by 7 bases, with 25 bases between them. Germline V gives CDR1 LNHNV, CDR2 YYDKDF (reference sequence). The length of the CDR3 is 18 residues. Here the CDR3 reads CATSRDRTIGGRTGEQYF. In nucleotides, the CDR3 is TGTGCCACCAGCAGAGATAGGACGATCGGTGGACGAACGGGAGAGCAGTACTTC.

The genes are TRBV7-9 and TRBJ1-1; maybe TRBD1 (5 bases). Trimming shortened V by 1 base and J by 6 bases, and 12 bases separated the two germline ends. Germline V gives CDR1 SEHNR, CDR2 FQNEAQ (reference sequence). The length of the CDR3 is 14 residues. This CDR3 is CASSLDPDSAEAFF. The CDR3 coding sequence is TGTGCCAGCAGCTTAGACCCCGACAGTGCTGAAGCTTTCTTT.

Points on this clone: This sample also contains other DNA sequences that code for the same CDR3. This chain joins TRBV6-5 and TRBJ2-7, with 10 bases lining up with TRBD1. Germline values: CDR1 MNHEY, CDR2 SVGAGI. This CDR3 comprises 13 residues. V shed 8 bases and J 4 bases; nucleotides not matched to a gene: 5. The CDR3 sequence: CASGRDRGYEQYF. For the CDR3, the DNA is TGTGCCAGCGGCCGGGACAGGGGTTACGAGCAGTACTTC.

The rearrangement links TRBV19 to TRBJ1-1, with D maybe TRBD1 (5 bases). CDR1 and CDR2 from the germline V gene are LNHDA and SQIVND (reference sequence). This CDR3 contains 14 residues. Trimming pared 6 bases from V and 2 bases from J, leaving 13 bases between. This CDR3 is CASSALQVNTEAFF. The CDR3 DNA sequence: TGTGCCAGTAGCGCACTACAGGTCAACACTGAAGCTTTCTTT.

This chain links TRBV6-6 with TRBJ1-1, with D unclear. V lost 8 bases to trimming and J lost 3 bases, with 7 bases between them. The CDR3 runs 11 residues. Germline V gene lookup returns CDR1 MNHNY and CDR2 SVGAGI (reference sequence). The CDR3 DNA sequence: TGTGCCAGCCACCAGGACACTGAAGCTTTCTTT. Translating it yields CASHQDTEAFF.

The chain combines TRBV5-1 with TRBJ2-3; 9 bases map to TRBD1. Germline CDR1 and CDR2: SGHRS and YFSETQ. Trimming cost V 4 bases and J 3 bases; bases outside gene matches: 6. This CDR3 comprises 15 residues. The CDR3 DNA reads TGCGCCAGCAGCAGGGGACAGGGCCAAACAGATACGCAGTATTTT. The encoded protein is CASSRGQGQTDTQYF.

This clone was counted a single time. The chain joins TRBV10-1 to TRBJ2-7, with D possibly being TRBD1 (6 bases). Germline CDR1 and CDR2: WNHNN and SYGVQD (reference sequence). CDR3 length: 14 residues. The V end was cut by 0 bases, the J end by 2 bases, with 8 bases between. DNA for the CDR3: TGCGCCAGCAGTGAGTCAAACAGGGCCTACGAGCAGTACTTC. Its protein product is CASSESNRAYEQYF.

The chain recombines TRBV6-5 with TRBJ1-1, with D unresolved. Germline V gene data show CDR1 as MNHEY and CDR2 as SVGAGI. The CDR3 loop spans 13 amino acids. With 8 bases removed from V and 1 base from J, the gap between germline ends came to 11 bases. The CDR3 protein is CASRLIRNTEAFF. For the CDR3, the DNA is TGTGCCAGCCGTTTGATCAGGAACACTGAAGCTTTCTTT.